This entry lists 19 T cell receptor beta chains sequenced from one sample in a study of T cells in Graves' hyperthyroidism and ophthalmopathy. Amplified TCR beta CDR3 regions derived from RNA transcripts. The HTBI primer set drove a first-round RT-PCR of the TCR CDR3. Via MiXCR, TCRdb re-called the multiplex PCR reads, giving one row per CDR3 protein. The sample lists 360,000 or so distinct CDR3 sequences, approximately 19% occurring once. The sequencing sample was made of blood. Every receptor here comes from a woman between 18 and 29 years old with Graves' hyperthyroidism.

At least ten counts were recorded for this clonotype. V and J are TRBV13 and TRBJ1-2; unclear D gene. CDR1 and CDR2 (germline): PRHDT, FYEKMQ (reference sequence). The CDR3 extends over 13 amino acids. Trimming took 0 bases from V and 4 from J, leaving 6 bases between them. This CDR3 is CASSLGNRYGYTF. The CDR3 nucleotides are TGTGCCAGCAGCTTAGGAAACCGCTATGGCTACACCTTC.

The sample holds many counts of this clonotype. The chain combines TRBV18 with TRBJ1-1, with a tentative D call TRBD1 (6 bases). Trimming shortened V by 4 bases and J by 10 bases, and 13 bases separated the two germline ends. Germline assignment: CDR1 KGHSH and CDR2 LQKENI. CDR3 size: 12 residues. The CDR3 bases are TGTGCCAGCTCACTGGACAGTGATCGAGCTTTCTTT. It specifies CASSLDSDRAFF.

This clonotype was detected many times. The rearrangement uses TRBV20-1 and TRBJ1-5; the D gene is possibly TRBD1 (5 bases). This CDR3 region has 13 residues. V was pared by 6 bases and J by 5 bases, with 14 bases between. Germline V CDR1 and CDR2: DFQATT, SNEGSKA (reference sequence). DNA for the CDR3: TGCAGTGCCCACGTCACGACAGATCAGCCCCAGCATTTT. This encodes CSAHVTTDQPQHF.

This clonotype was observed many times. The chain employs TRBV15 and TRBJ1-5; D perhaps matches TRBD1 (5 bases). This CDR3 spans 14 amino acids. The germline V and J ends were trimmed by 0 bases and 6 bases, with 9 bases remaining between them. Germline values: CDR1 LNHNV, CDR2 YYDKDF (reference sequence). The CDR3 DNA is TGTGCCACCAGCAGAGAAAGGGGCTTTCAGCCCCAGCATTTT. It yields the protein CATSRERGFQPQHF.

This rearrangement joins TRBV2 to TRBJ1-2, with D possibly being TRBD1 (5 bases). CDR3 size: 14 residues. V gave up 2 bases and J gave up 3 bases, with 10 bases separating them. In germline, CDR1 is SNHLY, CDR2 FYNNEI. The CDR3 nucleotides are TGTGCCAGCAGTGAAACCGGGACCGACTATGGCTACACCTTC. Its translation: CASSETGTDYGYTF.

This chain links TRBV6-1 with TRBJ2-5; 9 bases line up with TRBD1. V trimming: 5 bases; J trimming: 4 bases; junction bases outside the gene matches: 11. Germline lookup yields CDR1 MNHNS and CDR2 SASEGT. The CDR3 has 16 residues. CDR3: CASSQTGTGIRETQYF. The CDR3 DNA reads as TGTGCCAGCAGTCAAACCGGGACAGGGATCCGAGAGACCCAGTACTTC.

In its sample, this clonotype was seen many times. The chain has TRBV11-2 and TRBJ1-2; 10 bases align to TRBD1. The germline CDR1 and CDR2 sequences are SGHAT and FQNNGV. The CDR3 has 14 residues. V lost 1 base to trimming and J lost 7 bases; unmatched junction nucleotides: 3. The CDR3 loop is CASSLGQGALGYTF. CDR3 sequence (DNA): TGTGCCAGCAGCTTAGGACAGGGGGCGCTTGGCTACACCTTC.

In its sample, this clonotype was seen many times. This chain joins TRBV9 and TRBJ1-1; weak D call: TRBD1 (5 bases). Germline CDR1 reads SGDLS; CDR2 reads YYNGEE. The V gene lost 4 bases and the J gene lost 3 bases, with 16 bases spanning the gap. This CDR3 has 15 residues. The CDR3 region is CASSSQQVGDTEAFF. The CDR3 nucleotides are TGTGCCAGCAGCTCCCAACAGGTTGGTGACACTGAAGCTTTCTTT.

As to this clonotype: A much larger clone differs from this one at a single base, so this may be a read error. This chain connects TRBV7-3 to TRBJ1-1, with D perhaps TRBD1 (6 bases). This CDR3 spans 13 amino acids. The germline V gene has CDR1 SGHTA and CDR2 FQGTGA. Here the CDR3 reads CASSLGAGLEACF. The CDR3, as DNA: TGTGCCAGCAGCTTGGGGGCAGGACTTGAAGCTTGCTTT.

The table lists this clonotype with many counts. V gene TRBV28 combines with J gene TRBJ2-7; D may be TRBD1 (6 bases). The CDR3 consists of 11 residues. Germline loops: CDR1 MDHEN, CDR2 SYDVKM. The V and J ends lost 10 bases and 3 bases respectively, with 10 bases between them. The CDR3 DNA reads as TGTGCCACCCTCAGGGGCTACGAGCAGTACTTC. This codes for CATLRGYEQYF.

This clonotype showed up many times. This chain joins TRBV6-5 and TRBJ2-2; D unclear. V was shortened by 11 bases and J by 0 bases, with 16 bases between the two germline ends. The CDR3 is made up of 15 amino acids. CDR1 is MNHEY, CDR2 SVGAGI, per germline. The CDR3 nucleotides are TGTGCCGGATTCCTGGACGGTACGAACACCGGGGAGCTGTTTTTT. Residues: CAGFLDGTNTGELFF.

This clonotype was seen at least ten times. This sequence joins TRBV7-9 and TRBJ2-7, with TRBD2 as a possible D gene (5 bases). From germline, CDR1 is SEHNR and CDR2 FQNEAQ (reference sequence). This CDR3 is built from 13 residues. With 6 bases removed from V and 3 bases from J, the gap between germline ends came to 12 bases. CDR3: CASSPRTDYEQYF. The CDR3 DNA follows: TGTGCCAGCAGTCCGAGGACTGACTACGAGCAGTACTTC.

This clonotype was counted at least ten times. A read error may account for a junction end that differs from germline. V usage is TRBV6-1 and J usage is TRBJ2-2; tentative D call: TRBD2 (6 bases). Germline V gene lookup returns CDR1 MNHNS and CDR2 SASEGT. The CDR3 totals 15 residues. CDR3 nucleotide sequence: TGTGCCAGCAGTCCGACTAGTCCGAACACCGGGGGGCTGTTTTTT. Protein product: CASSPTSPNTGGLFF.

The chain is built from TRBV28 and TRBJ2-7; D is tentatively TRBD1 or TRBD2 (7 bases each). V was trimmed by 4 bases and J by 4 bases, leaving 14 bases between them. The V gene's germline CDR1 is MDHEN and CDR2 SYDVKM. This CDR3 spans 14 amino acids. Here the CDR3 reads CASSSGTAGYEQYF. CDR3 nucleotide sequence: TGTGCCAGCAGTTCCGGGACAGCGGGATACGAGCAGTACTTC.

The genes are TRBV6-2 or TRBV6-3 and TRBJ1-5, with TRBD1 matching over 8 bases. This CDR3 spans 14 amino acids. The germline V gene has CDR1 MNHEY and CDR2 SVGEGT. V was clipped by 6 bases and J by 4 bases; unmatched bases: 5. In nucleotides, the CDR3 is TGTGCCAGCAGGCGGACAGGGCAGAATCAGCCCCAGCATTTT. Amino acid sequence: CASRRTGQNQPQHF.

This chain uses TRBV6-1 with TRBJ2-7, with a weak D call TRBD1 (6 bases). The CDR3 loop spans 14 amino acids. Trimming shortened V by 2 bases and J by 2 bases, and 10 bases separated the two germline ends. Germline values: CDR1 MNHNS, CDR2 SASEGT. CDR3 protein: CASSERTETYEQYF. CDR3 nucleotide sequence: TGTGCCAGCAGTGAAAGGACAGAGACCTACGAGCAGTACTTC.

This clonotype was recorded a few times. V usage is TRBV5-1 and J usage is TRBJ1-5; D perhaps matches TRBD1 (5 bases). Per the germline V gene, CDR1 is SGHRS and CDR2 is YFSETQ. This CDR3 is built from 17 residues. V was pared by 3 bases and J by 5 bases, with 21 bases between. This CDR3 is CASSSRGTGTPYQPQHF. For the CDR3, the DNA is TGCGCCAGCAGCTCGCGAGGAACCGGGACTCCTTATCAGCCCCAGCATTTT. Full variable domain (remainder filled in from reference TRBV5-1 and TRBJ1-5): KAGVTQTPRYLIKTRGQQVTLSCSPISGHRSVSWYQQTPGQGLQFLFEYFSETQRNKGNFPGRFSGRQFSNSRSEMNVSTLELGDSALYLCASSSRGTGTPYQPQHFGDGTRLSIL.

The chain employs TRBV7-2 and TRBJ2-5; D is possibly TRBD2 (5 bases). The CDR3 has 13 residues. Per germline, CDR1 SGHTA and CDR2 FQGNSA. Trimming left V 6 bases short and J 2 bases short, with 10 bases between. The CDR3 DNA sequence: TGTGCCAGCAGGCCCGGGGTACAAGAGACCCAGTACTTC. Its protein is CASRPGVQETQYF. Using reference TRBV7-2 and TRBJ2-5 for the parts outside the CDR3, the full variable domain is GAGVSQSPSNKVTEKGKDVELRCDPISGHTALYWYRQSLGQGLEFLIYFQGNSAPDKSGLPSDRFSAERTGGSVSTLTIQRTQQEDSAVYLCASRPGVQETQYFGPGTRLLVL.

The table lists this clonotype with many counts. The J gene is TRBJ1-1, the V gene TRBV12-3 or TRBV12-4, with unresolved D. V was clipped by 9 bases and J by 3 bases, with 14 bases between them. The CDR3 has 13 amino acids. CDR3: CASSLSGYTEAFF. DNA of the CDR3: TGTGCCAGTTCCTTATCGGGGTACACTGAAGCTTTCTTT.